These 25 T cell receptor beta chains came from one sample sequenced in a study of blood T cell repertoires in COVID-19. Here immunoSEQ multiplex PCR was the method, and the copy in TCRdb shows in-frame clones only, minus some. Altogether around 250,000 clones are present, 80% to 90% being singletons, with the ten largest covering approximately 4.5%. The sample comprised PBMCs or T cells enriched from blood (not recorded which). Receptors originate from a man aged 25 to 40 with acute COVID-19.

This rearrangement joins TRBV24-1 to TRBJ2-3; 7 nucleotides match TRBD1. V lost 1 base, J lost 2 bases, and 8 bases stayed unmatched. The CDR3 length is 17 residues. The germline V gene has CDR1 KGHDR and CDR2 SFDVKD. The CDR3 DNA reads TGTGCCACCAGTGATTTTCCGGGACAGACTTACACAGATACGCAGTATTTT. As protein: CATSDFPGQTYTDTQYF.

The chain is built from TRBV19 and TRBJ2-3, with 8 nucleotides matching TRBD2. V lost 5 bases to trimming and J lost 2 bases; unmatched junction nucleotides: 6. Germline CDR1 reads LNHDA; CDR2 reads SQIVND (reference sequence). CDR3 length equals 15 residues. CDR3 bases: TGTGCCAGTAGTGTGTACGGGGGGGTCACAGATACGCAGTATTTT. This codes for CASSVYGGVTDTQYF.

The gene calls are TRBV9 and TRBJ1-4; D is ambiguous. Germline-derived CDR1 and CDR2 are SGDLS and YYNGEE. V was clipped by 0 bases and J by 8 bases, with 14 bases between them. The CDR3 totals 15 residues. The CDR3 DNA follows: TGTGCCAGCAGCGTAGTCAGCGCCTGGCAAGAAAAACTGTTTTTT. This encodes CASSVVSAWQEKLFF.

The chain carries TRBV5-5 and TRBJ1-5; TRBD1 matches 9 bases. Germline V lookup: CDR1 SGHKS, CDR2 YYEKEE (reference sequence). This CDR3 is built from 16 residues. Trimming at V came to 3 bases and at J to 4 bases, leaving 8 bases not matched to a gene. This chain's CDR3 is CASSWRDRDYNQPQHF. CDR3 bases: TGTGCCAGCAGCTGGCGGGACAGGGATTATAATCAGCCCCAGCATTTT. The full variable domain, with the rest looked up from reference TRBV5-5 and TRBJ1-5, is DAGVTQSPTHLIKTRGQQVTLRCSPISGHKSVSWYQQVLGQGPQFIFQYYEKEERGRGNFPDRFSARQFPNYSSELNVNALLLGDSALYLCASSWRDRDYNQPQHFGDGTRLSIL.

V and J are TRBV6-1 and TRBJ1-2, with a weak D call TRBD1 (5 bases). The V and J ends lost 0 bases and 5 bases respectively, with 10 bases between them. The CDR3 is 14 amino acids. From germline, CDR1 is MNHNS and CDR2 SASEGT. The CDR3 DNA follows: TGTGCCAGCAGTGAAGCCGGGGGGGTTTATGGCTACACCTTC. The encoded protein is CASSEAGGVYGYTF.

This clone was recorded once. V gene TRBV4-1 combines with J gene TRBJ2-2, with 11 bases aligning to TRBD1. There are 15 residues in the CDR3. Germline V gene sequence: CDR1 MGHRA, CDR2 YSYEKL. With 4 bases clipped from V and 7 bases from J, the junction kept 5 bases outside the gene matches. The CDR3 protein is CASSRGQGAVGELFF. CDR3 DNA sequence: TGCGCCAGCAGCCGAGGACAGGGGGCTGTCGGGGAGCTGTTTTTT.

This clone was seen once. V is TRBV25-1 and J is TRBJ2-7; 7 nucleotides agree with TRBD2. The CDR3 totals 17 residues. J gave up 5 bases and V 5 bases, and 18 bases lay outside the gene matches. Germline loops: CDR1 MGHDK, CDR2 SYGVNS. This CDR3 is CASSRWNGRSTIHEQYV. CDR3 nucleotide sequence: TGTGCCAGCAGTCGCTGGAACGGGAGGTCTACGATCCACGAGCAGTACGTC.

The CDR3 DNA sequence: TGTGCCAGCAGTTGGGGACAGGGCCAGACCCAGTACTTC. Protein: CASSWGQGQTQYF. The rearrangement joins TRBV12-3 or TRBV12-4 to TRBJ2-5, with TRBD1 identical over 9 bases. Trimming cost V 4 bases and J 6 bases; bases outside gene matches: 3. CDR3 length equals 13 residues.

This clone was seen just once. The CDR3 here is CAWSAQTGSGYTF. For the CDR3, the DNA is TGTGCCTGGAGTGCCCAGACAGGGTCCGGCTACACCTTC. The J gene is TRBJ1-2, the V gene TRBV30; TRBD1 aligns across 7 bases. V shed 1 base and J 8 bases; nucleotides not matched to a gene: 7. The CDR3 is 13 residues long. Germline CDR1 is GTSNPN and CDR2 is SVGIG (reference sequence).

CDR3 amino acids: CASRRGGSEGNQPQHF. CDR3 DNA: TGTGCCAGCCGCCGGGGGGGTTCGGAAGGCAATCAGCCCCAGCATTTT. The chain couples TRBV27 to TRBJ1-5; perhaps TRBD1 as D (5 bases). This CDR3 has 16 residues. CDR1 is MNHEY, CDR2 SMNVEV, per germline (reference sequence). Deletions cut 8 bases from V and 2 bases from J, with 19 bases between.

This clone was seen once. The genes are TRBV7-6 and TRBJ2-2, with 7 bases that match TRBD2. Losses at the gene ends were 5 bases for V and 10 bases for J; bases not matched to a gene: 4. CDR1 and CDR2 from the germline V gene are SGHVS and FNYEAQ. The CDR3 loop spans 12 amino acids. CDR3 region: CASSTSGVELFF. CDR3 DNA sequence: TGTGCCAGCAGCACGAGCGGGGTGGAGCTGTTTTTT.

The J gene is TRBJ1-1, the V gene TRBV6-5; D unclear. The CDR3 extends over 14 amino acids. Germline V CDR1 and CDR2: MNHEY, SVGAGI. V was shortened by 9 bases and J by 2 bases, with 16 bases between the two germline ends. The CDR3 DNA follows: TGTGCCAGTTACGAAACTACACAAAACACTGAAGCTTTCTTT. Translation gives CASYETTQNTEAFF.

Comments on this clone: Other DNA sequences of this sample code for an identical CDR3. The CDR3 DNA reads as TGCGCCAGCAGCTTGGTAGGGGGGAACACTGAAGCTTTCTTT. Protein: CASSLVGGNTEAFF. The chain has TRBV5-1 and TRBJ1-1, with D tentatively TRBD1 (6 bases). V shed 0 bases and J shed 1 base, with 7 bases lying between them. The germline V gene has CDR1 SGHRS and CDR2 YFSETQ. The CDR3 covers 14 residues.

The V call is TRBV2, the J call TRBJ2-1; 11 bases fit TRBD2. CDR3 size: 15 residues. After removal of 6 bases from V and 2 bases from J, the junction contained 3 bases not matched to a gene. CDR1 is SNHLY, CDR2 FYNNEI, per germline. The CDR3 region is CASRRLAGTYNEQFF. The CDR3 bases are TGTGCCAGCAGGCGACTAGCGGGAACCTACAATGAGCAGTTCTTC.

Here the CDR3 DNA reads TGTGCCAGCAGCCAATTGAGACTAGCGGGACCGGGGGAGACCCAGTACTTC. This translates into CASSQLRLAGPGETQYF. V gene TRBV3-1 (or the pseudogene TRBV3-2) combines with J gene TRBJ2-5; 11 bases agree with TRBD2. V lost 2 bases and J lost 5; bases outside the gene matches: 10. Germline CDR1 is LGHDT and CDR2 is YNNKEL (reference sequence). The CDR3 runs 17 residues.

V and J are TRBV24-1 and TRBJ2-6, with 8 positions matching TRBD1. Germline V CDR1 and CDR2: KGHDR, SFDVKD. The CDR3 covers 15 residues. Losses at the gene ends were 4 bases for V and 15 bases for J; bases not matched to a gene: 13. CDR3 protein: CATSESQGARTSLTF. The CDR3, as DNA: TGTGCCACCAGTGAGTCTCAGGGGGCGCGTACTTCCCTGACTTTC.

The chain employs TRBV9 and TRBJ2-3; tentatively, D is TRBD1 (6 bases). Trimming shortened V by 4 bases and J by 7 bases, and 22 bases separated the two germline ends. From germline, CDR1 is SGDLS and CDR2 YYNGEE. The CDR3 consists of 16 residues. The chain's CDR3 is CASSTAREGVPYTQYF. CDR3 coding DNA: TGTGCCAGCAGCACCGCTCGCGAGGGGGTTCCCTATACGCAGTATTTT.

The chain couples TRBV28 to TRBJ2-1; D might be TRBD1 (5 bases). Per the germline V gene, CDR1 is MDHEN and CDR2 is SYDVKM. The CDR3 consists of 15 residues. The V end was cut by 4 bases, the J end by 6 bases, with 16 bases between. In DNA form, the CDR3 reads TGTGCCAGCAGTTCGCGCAGGGCCCTTCTCAATGAGCAGTTCTTC. It encodes CASSSRRALLNEQFF.

V gene TRBV7-9 combines with J gene TRBJ2-1, with 9 bases fitting TRBD2. J gave up 6 bases and V 5 bases, and 11 bases lay outside the gene matches. CDR1 and CDR2 from the germline V gene are SEHNR and FQNEAQ (reference sequence). The CDR3 is 16 amino acids. In DNA form, the CDR3 reads TGTGCCAGCAGCAATCAAGCGGGAGGTGTGACCAATGAGCAGTTCTTC. Its translation is CASSNQAGGVTNEQFF. Filled out from reference TRBV7-9 and TRBJ2-1, the complete variable domain reads DTGVSQNPRHKITKRGQNVTFRCDPISEHNRLYWYRQTLGQGPEFLTYFQNEAQLEKSRLLSDRFSAERPKGSFSTLEIQRTEQGDSAMYLCASSNQAGGVTNEQFFGPGTRLTVL.

V usage is TRBV27 and J usage is TRBJ2-4; D uncertain. V lost 11 bases to trimming and J lost 0 bases, with 11 bases between them. Per germline, CDR1 MNHEY and CDR2 SMNVEV (reference sequence). The CDR3 contains 13 residues. In nucleotides, the CDR3 is TGTGCCTCACGAGAACTAGCCAAAAACATTCAGTACTTC. Its translation: CASRELAKNIQYF.

The chain combines TRBV2 with TRBJ1-1, with D hard to call. The V and J ends lost 2 bases and 7 bases respectively, with 14 bases between them. Germline values: CDR1 SNHLY, CDR2 FYNNEI. The CDR3 totals 14 residues. The CDR3 loop is CASSERVTGIEAFF. CDR3 DNA: TGTGCCAGCAGTGAAAGGGTGACCGGGATTGAAGCTTTCTTT.

The chain has TRBV11-3 and TRBJ2-1, with D maybe TRBD2 (6 bases). Germline CDR1 is SGHNT and CDR2 is YENEEA. Trimming removed 2 bases from V and 8 bases from J, with 19 bases in between. This CDR3 has 16 residues. Written as DNA, the CDR3 is TGTGCCAGCAGCTTATCCGGATTGGACTATCCGTATGAGCAGTTCTTC. This sequence encodes CASSLSGLDYPYEQFF.

V is TRBV19 and J is TRBJ2-4; D may be TRBD2 (6 bases). Trimming removed 6 bases at V and 4 bases at J, with 10 bases between. CDR1 and CDR2 from the germline V gene are LNHDA and SQIVND (reference sequence). The CDR3 is 13 residues long. CDR3: CASRDGGKNIQYF. The DNA of the CDR3 is TGTGCCAGTAGGGACGGGGGTAAAAACATTCAGTACTTC.

The rearrangement links TRBV5-1 to TRBJ1-4; D unclear. V was shortened by 5 bases and J by 7 bases, with 15 bases between the two germline ends. Germline-derived CDR1 and CDR2 are SGHRS and YFSETQ. The CDR3 spans 14 residues. This chain's CDR3 is CASRRGGWGEKLFF. The CDR3 DNA sequence: TGCGCCAGCAGGCGAGGAGGGTGGGGTGAAAAACTGTTTTTT.

The V and J genes are TRBV9 and TRBJ1-1; D uncertain. The CDR3 is 14 residues long. Trimming removed 4 bases at V and 7 bases at J, with 17 bases between. The V gene's germline CDR1 is SGDLS and CDR2 YYNGEE. The CDR3 sequence: CASSTRVLSSEAFF. DNA of the CDR3: TGTGCCAGCAGCACCCGCGTTTTGAGTAGTGAAGCTTTCTTT.